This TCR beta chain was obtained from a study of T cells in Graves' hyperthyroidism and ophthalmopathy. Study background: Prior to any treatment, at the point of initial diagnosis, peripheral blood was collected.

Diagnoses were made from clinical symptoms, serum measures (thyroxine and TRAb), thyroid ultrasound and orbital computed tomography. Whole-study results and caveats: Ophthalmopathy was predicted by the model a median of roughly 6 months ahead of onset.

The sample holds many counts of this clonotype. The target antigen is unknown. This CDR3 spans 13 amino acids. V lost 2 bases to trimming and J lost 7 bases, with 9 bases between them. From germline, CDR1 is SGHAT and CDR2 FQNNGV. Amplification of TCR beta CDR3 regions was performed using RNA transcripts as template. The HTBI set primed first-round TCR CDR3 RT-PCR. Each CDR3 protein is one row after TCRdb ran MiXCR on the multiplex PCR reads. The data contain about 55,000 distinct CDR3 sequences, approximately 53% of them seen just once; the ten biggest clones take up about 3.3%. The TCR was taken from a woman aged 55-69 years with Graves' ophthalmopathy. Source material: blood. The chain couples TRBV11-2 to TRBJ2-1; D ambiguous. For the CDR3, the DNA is TGTGCCAGCAGCTTATCTAGTATGAATGAGCAGTTCTTC. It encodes CASSLSSMNEQFF. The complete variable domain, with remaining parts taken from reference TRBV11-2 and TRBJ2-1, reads EAGVAQSPRYKIIEKRQSVAFWCNPISGHATLYWYQQILGQGPKLLIQFQNNGVVDDSQLPKDRFSAERLKGVDSTLKIQPAKLEDSAVYLCASSLSSMNEQFFGPGTRLTVL.